The source of this T cell receptor beta chain is a study of shared clonotypes between healthy human individuals. Study-wide points: It was anticipated that sequencing depth would influence how many clonotypes donors shared.

Concerning this clone: The antigen remains undetermined.

Clones were read by immunoSEQ multiplex PCR, and TCRdb kept only the in-frame ones, dropping some. Of around 2.1 million clones listed, around 95% were seen once; the top ten hold 0.1% to 0.15%. Germline assignment: CDR1 SGHTA and CDR2 FQGNSA. CDR3 length: 17 residues. V was shortened by 1 base and J by 3 bases, with 13 bases between the two germline ends. Sequences were obtained from naive CD4+ T cells sorted from blood. Subset given: CD45RA+ positively selected. The sequence came from a man aged 18 to 29 in good health. The chain joins TRBV7-2 to TRBJ2-6; the D gene is possibly TRBD1 (6 bases). The CDR3 DNA reads as TGTGCCAGCAGCTTAGTACAGGGTTCACTTGGGGCCAACGTCCTGACTTTC. Translated: CASSLVQGSLGANVLTF. The variable domain in full, with the rest retrieved from reference TRBV7-2 and TRBJ2-6, is GAGVSQSPSNKVTEKGKDVELRCDPISGHTALYWYRQSLGQGLEFLIYFQGNSAPDKSGLPSDRFSAERTGGSVSTLTIQRTQQEDSAVYLCASSLVQGSLGANVLTFGAGSRLTVL.